The 3 T cell receptor beta chains presented below share a single source sample, sequenced in a study of shared clonotypes between healthy human individuals. Measured with immunoSEQ multiplex PCR; TCRdb has only the in-frame clones, and not every one. The table lists just over 2,000,000 clones, roughly 94% of them singletons. Source material: naive CD4+ T cells sorted from blood. Regarding subset: CD45RA+ positively selected. The receptors originated from a man aged 18 to 35 in good health.

CDR3 coding DNA: TGTGCCAGCAGCGTAGCAGGGGATTTTTATGGCTACACCTTC. It specifies CASSVAGDFYGYTF. V usage is TRBV9 and J usage is TRBJ1-2; possibly TRBD1 for D (6 bases). The length of the CDR3 is 14 residues. Germline assignment: CDR1 SGDLS and CDR2 YYNGEE. The ends were cut back, 0 bases at V and 5 bases at J, with 11 bases in the middle.

The chain has TRBV4-1 and TRBJ2-1, with TRBD2 as a possible D gene (5 bases). The CDR3 is 16 amino acids. Germline lookup yields CDR1 MGHRA and CDR2 YSYEKL. V lost 2 bases and J 9 bases, leaving 20 bases between the germline ends. The CDR3 loop reads CASSQPPSSGLVEQFF. CDR3 DNA: TGCGCCAGCAGCCAACCGCCAAGTTCGGGGTTGGTTGAGCAGTTCTTC.

The chain uses TRBV28 and TRBJ1-2; unclear D gene. The V end lost 3 bases, the J end lost 5 bases, and 7 bases lay between the germline ends. Per the germline V gene, CDR1 is MDHEN and CDR2 is SYDVKM. The CDR3 is 12 residues long. The CDR3 here is CASSFELYGYTF. DNA for the CDR3: TGTGCCAGCAGTTTTGAACTTTATGGCTACACCTTC.